The clone carrying this T cell receptor (beta chain) was seen only a few times. Its target is not known. Germline V lookup: CDR1 SGHTA, CDR2 FQGNSA. The trim removed 1 base at V and 6 bases at J, leaving 9 bases unmatched. This CDR3 spans 17 amino acids. This record comes from a study of T-cell reconstitution after alpha-beta-depleted transplantation in children. Findings of the study overall: One year post-transplant, T-cell counts and diversity were largely derived from T cells produced anew. Several hundred expanded graft clones reportedly were the source of alpha-beta T cells about two months after transplant. Surviving recipient T cells and thymic progenitors underlay high day-60 TCRbeta diversity in some patients.

A library of TCRbeta sequences, prepared with unique molecular identifiers, was generated. TCRdb re-called the PCR reads with MiXCR, one entry per CDR3 protein. The table has about 220,000 distinct CDR3 sequences, roughly 18% seen once. The V gene is TRBV7-2, the J gene TRBJ2-2, with 9 nucleotides matching TRBD1. The sample here was PBMCs, mostly from graft donor cells, taken 360 days after TCRalphabeta/CD19-depleted stem cell transplant. The TCR originated in a male patient aged 2 to 9 who had a stem cell transplant for acute lymphoblastic leukemia, so the T cells may come from the graft donor. The chain's CDR3 is CASSLVDRGRKPGELFF. As DNA, the CDR3 is TGTGCCAGCAGCTTAGTGGACAGGGGCCGGAAACCCGGGGAGCTGTTTTTT.